The 28 T cell receptor beta chains listed next were all sequenced from one sample in a study of blood T cell repertoires in COVID-19. TCRdb's table, derived via immunoSEQ multiplex PCR, lists solely in-frame clones and lacks some. Of roughly 160,000 clones in the sample, more than 75% were seen once. Sequences were obtained from peripheral blood. These TCRs come from a man aged 45 to 65 who had recovered from COVID-19.

The rearrangement joins TRBV27 to TRBJ1-6; tentatively, D is TRBD1 (5 bases). The CDR3 consists of 15 residues. From germline, CDR1 is MNHEY and CDR2 SMNVEV (reference sequence). The ends were cut back, 1 base at V and 8 bases at J, with 12 bases in the middle. The CDR3 DNA is TGTGCCAGCAGTTTATATGGGGCAATCGATTCACCCCTCCACTTT. Translation: CASSLYGAIDSPLHF.

This chain joins TRBV5-4 and TRBJ1-3; no firm D call. CDR1 SGHNT and CDR2 YYREEE come from the germline V gene (reference sequence). This CDR3 contains 15 residues. Trimming left V 0 bases short and J 0 bases short, with 7 bases between. The chain's CDR3 is CASSLDPSSGNTIYF. The CDR3 region has the DNA TGTGCCAGCAGCTTGGACCCGAGCTCTGGAAACACCATATATTTT. Full variable domain (remainder filled in from reference TRBV5-4 and TRBJ1-3): ETGVTQSPTHLIKTRGQQVTLRCSSQSGHNTVSWYQQALGQGPQFIFQYYREEENGRGNFPPRFSGLQFPNYSSELNVNALELDDSALYLCASSLDPSSGNTIYFGEGSWLTVV.

The chain has TRBV5-1 and TRBJ2-1; 7 positions match TRBD2. V trimming: 0 bases; J trimming: 1 base; junction bases outside the gene matches: 7. Germline-derived CDR1 and CDR2 are SGHRS and YFSETQ. The CDR3 is made up of 17 amino acids. The CDR3 sequence: CASSLGLAVSSYNEQFF. The CDR3 DNA is TGCGCCAGCAGCTTGGGTCTAGCGGTGAGTTCCTACAATGAGCAGTTCTTC.

This clone was counted only a few times. J is TRBJ2-1 and V is TRBV7-9; possible D gene TRBD1, 6 bases. Germline V lookup: CDR1 SEHNR, CDR2 FQNEAQ (reference sequence). Trimming pared 5 bases from V and 9 bases from J, leaving 14 bases between. This CDR3 has 13 amino acids. This chain's CDR3 is CASSPRQAVEQFF. In DNA, the CDR3 is TGTGCCAGCAGCCCTCGACAGGCGGTTGAGCAGTTCTTC.

The chain employs TRBV25-1 and TRBJ1-1; D gene ambiguous. The germline CDR1 and CDR2 sequences are MGHDK and SYGVNS. The CDR3 has 12 amino acids. V lost 4 bases and J lost 5, with 8 bases in between. CDR3 sequence (DNA): TGTGCCAGCAGTGGGAGTGCGACTGAAGCTTTCTTT. This codes for CASSGSATEAFF.

The rearrangement joins TRBV9 to TRBJ1-1; a weak D match, TRBD1 (5 bases). Germline lookup yields CDR1 SGDLS and CDR2 YYNGEE. Trimming took off 4 bases at V and 0 bases at J, with 19 bases between the two ends. The CDR3 spans 17 residues. CDR3 sequence reads: CASSPLMGRGVNTEAFF. CDR3 in DNA: TGTGCCAGCAGCCCCCTAATGGGGCGTGGGGTGAACACTGAAGCTTTCTTT.

The sample holds one count of this clone. The chain employs TRBV5-5 and TRBJ1-2; D uncertain. V was shortened by 0 bases and J by 3 bases, with 15 bases between the two germline ends. This CDR3 spans 16 amino acids. Germline V gene lookup returns CDR1 SGHKS and CDR2 YYEKEE (reference sequence). The CDR3 is CASSLAEFGQYYGYTF. The CDR3 coding sequence is TGTGCCAGCAGCTTGGCCGAATTTGGCCAGTACTATGGCTACACCTTC.

J is TRBJ2-3 and V is TRBV4-1; 9 bases are shared with TRBD1. The germline V gene has CDR1 MGHRA and CDR2 YSYEKL. V was pared by 4 bases and J by 3 bases, with 5 bases of the junction left unmatched. CDR3 length: 15 amino acids. The CDR3 DNA follows: TGCGCCAGCAGCCTTACCGACAGGGGGACAGATACGCAGTATTTT. It codes for CASSLTDRGTDTQYF.

The chain joins TRBV5-8 to TRBJ1-1; D possibly corresponds to TRBD1 (5 bases). The germline gives CDR1 SGHTS, CDR2 YDEGEE. Trimming took 2 bases from V and 1 from J, leaving 9 bases between them. The CDR3 contains 14 residues. This CDR3 reads CASSFYRRNTEAFF. CDR3 DNA sequence: TGTGCCAGCAGCTTTTACAGGCGGAACACTGAAGCTTTCTTT. The variable domain in full, with the rest retrieved from reference TRBV5-8 and TRBJ1-1, is EAGVTQSPTHLIKTRGQQATLRCSPISGHTSVYWYQQALGLGLQFLLWYDEGEERNRGNFPPRFSGRQFPNYSSELNVNALELEDSALYLCASSFYRRNTEAFFGQGTRLTVV.

The chain couples TRBV4-1 to TRBJ2-1; unclear D gene. Germline assignment: CDR1 MGHRA and CDR2 YSYEKL. The CDR3 is 15 amino acids. Trimming took off 3 bases at V and 0 bases at J, with 9 bases between the two ends. The CDR3 DNA follows: TGCGCCAGCAGCCAGGGCACAAGCTCCTACAATGAGCAGTTCTTC. Residues: CASSQGTSSYNEQFF.

The rearrangement links TRBV20-1 to TRBJ1-5; D is ambiguous. With 3 bases removed from V and 4 bases from J, the gap between germline ends came to 7 bases. The CDR3 is 12 amino acids. Germline V gives CDR1 DFQATT, CDR2 SNEGSKA (reference sequence). CDR3 region: CSASVRNQPQHF. The CDR3 region has the DNA TGCAGTGCTAGTGTGAGGAATCAGCCCCAGCATTTT.

This clone was detected only once. This rearrangement joins TRBV7-2 to TRBJ2-7; TRBD2 matches at 11 bases. The CDR3 has 15 residues. CDR1 is SGHTA, CDR2 FQGNSA, per germline. Losses at the gene ends were 5 bases for V and 1 base for J; bases not matched to a gene: 4. The CDR3 region is CASSPTSGGSYEQYF. The CDR3 nucleotides are TGTGCCAGCAGCCCTACTAGCGGGGGTTCCTACGAGCAGTACTTC.

V and J are TRBV7-2 and TRBJ1-1, with TRBD1 identical over 8 bases. The CDR3 runs to 16 residues. Germline assignment: CDR1 SGHTA and CDR2 FQGNSA. V lost 5 bases, J lost 0 bases, and 8 bases stayed unmatched. The CDR3 sequence is CASSPGTGLMNTEAFF. The DNA for the CDR3 is TGTGCCAGCAGCCCCGGGACAGGCCTGATGAACACTGAAGCTTTCTTT.

The rearrangement uses TRBV28 and TRBJ2-2; TRBD2 matches at 8 bases. The V gene end was trimmed by 1 base and the J gene end by 7 bases; junction bases not matched to a gene: 11. Germline V gene data show CDR1 as MDHEN and CDR2 as SYDVKM. The CDR3 is 17 amino acids. CDR3 protein: CASSLFGSGKGSGELFF. The CDR3 DNA follows: TGTGCCAGCAGTTTATTCGGTAGCGGGAAAGGGAGCGGGGAGCTGTTTTTT.

V and J are TRBV12-5 and TRBJ2-3; 12 bases line up with TRBD2. The CDR3 is 16 amino acids. Germline V gene lookup returns CDR1 LGHNT and CDR2 FRNRAP. J lost 5 bases, V lost 1 base, and 4 bases had no gene match. This CDR3 reads CASGLGLAGVEDTQYF. The CDR3 DNA reads as TGTGCTAGTGGTTTGGGACTAGCGGGAGTTGAAGATACGCAGTATTTT.

This sequence joins TRBV18 and TRBJ1-1, with a tentative D call TRBD1 (5 bases). V shed 2 bases and J shed 5 bases, with 12 bases lying between them. CDR3 length equals 14 residues. CDR1 and CDR2 from the germline V gene are KGHSH and LQKENI. CDR3 sequence: CASSPLRGGTEAFF. The CDR3 bases are TGTGCCAGCTCACCATTGAGGGGAGGGACTGAAGCTTTCTTT.

This clone came up a few times. The CDR3 loop is CASSLVGQEGEAFF. CDR3 sequence (DNA): TGCGCCAGCAGCTTGGTTGGCCAGGAAGGTGAAGCTTTCTTT. V usage is TRBV5-1 and J usage is TRBJ1-1; D is undetermined. V lost 0 bases and J lost 7, with 13 bases in between. The CDR3 is made up of 14 amino acids. CDR1 and CDR2 from the germline V gene are SGHRS and YFSETQ. The full variable domain, rest sourced from reference TRBV5-1 and TRBJ1-1, is KAGVTQTPRYLIKTRGQQVTLSCSPISGHRSVSWYQQTPGQGLQFLFEYFSETQRNKGNFPGRFSGRQFSNSRSEMNVSTLELGDSALYLCASSLVGQEGEAFFGQGTRLTVV.

V is TRBV6-5 and J is TRBJ1-1, with TRBD1 matching over 7 bases. V gave up 10 bases and J gave up 1 base; unmatched junction bases: 9. CDR1 and CDR2 (germline): MNHEY, SVGAGI. This CDR3 is built from 14 residues. The CDR3 bases are TGTGCCACGCGATCCGGGACAGCGAACACTGAAGCTTTCTTT. This translates into CATRSGTANTEAFF.

The gene calls are TRBV6-6 and TRBJ1-1; perhaps TRBD1 as D (6 bases). Trimming shortened V by 6 bases and J by 2 bases, and 13 bases separated the two germline ends. Germline-derived CDR1 and CDR2 are MNHNY and SVGAGI (reference sequence). This CDR3 is 14 amino acids long. The CDR3 bases are TGTGCCAGCAGCATAAGACAGGCTAACACTGAAGCTTTCTTT. It is translated as CASSIRQANTEAFF.

V and J are TRBV25-1 and TRBJ1-5; D is ambiguous. The CDR3 is 14 amino acids. CDR1 MGHDK and CDR2 SYGVNS come from the germline V gene. V lost 1 base, J lost 7 bases, and 11 bases lay in between. The CDR3 reads CASSESEFGQPQHF. The CDR3 nucleotides are TGTGCCAGCAGTGAATCGGAGTTCGGCCAGCCCCAGCATTTT.

In its sample, this clone was seen once. J is TRBJ1-4 and V is TRBV27, with D possibly being TRBD1 (6 bases). Germline CDR1 reads MNHEY; CDR2 reads SMNVEV (reference sequence). This CDR3 comprises 15 residues. V was shortened by 6 bases and J by 3 bases, with 14 bases between the two germline ends. This chain's CDR3 is CASRPSGGPNEKLFF. In DNA, the CDR3 is TGTGCCAGCAGGCCTTCGGGGGGGCCTAATGAAAAACTGTTTTTT.

The J gene is TRBJ2-1, the V gene TRBV6-2 or TRBV6-3, with 12 bases aligning to TRBD2. The CDR3 contains 16 residues. Germline loops: CDR1 MNHEY, CDR2 SVGEGT. V shed 2 bases, J shed 9 bases, and the junction held 8 bases outside the gene matches. The chain's CDR3 is CASSYGGLAGGSEQFF. The CDR3 nucleotides are TGTGCCAGCAGTTACGGTGGGCTAGCGGGAGGGAGTGAGCAGTTCTTC.

This chain uses TRBV10-2 with TRBJ1-5; D unclear. This CDR3 contains 13 residues. Germline CDR1 is WSHSY and CDR2 is SAAADI. Trimming stripped 7 bases from V and 6 bases from J, with 13 bases between. The CDR3 sequence is CASKGRGGQPQHF. The CDR3 nucleotides are TGCGCCAGCAAGGGCCGAGGAGGTCAGCCCCAGCATTTT.

The rearrangement uses TRBV9 and TRBJ2-7, with 9 bases fitting TRBD1. The CDR3 has 14 amino acids. From germline, CDR1 is SGDLS and CDR2 YYNGEE. Trimming removed 4 bases from V and 7 bases from J; junction bases left unmatched: 9. Here the CDR3 reads CASSPGDRVGEQYF. CDR3 DNA sequence: TGTGCCAGCAGCCCAGGGGACAGGGTTGGAGAGCAGTACTTC.

This chain links TRBV4-1 with TRBJ1-5; maybe TRBD1 (5 bases). The CDR3 is 16 amino acids. CDR1 MGHRA and CDR2 YSYEKL come from the germline V gene. V dropped 2 bases and J dropped 1 base, with 12 bases sitting between them. The CDR3 loop reads CASSQLEGASNQPQHF. In DNA, the CDR3 is TGCGCCAGCAGCCAACTGGAAGGGGCCAGCAATCAGCCCCAGCATTTT.

The chain couples TRBV5-6 to TRBJ2-4; D is uncertain. The length of the CDR3 is 12 residues. Germline V lookup: CDR1 SGHDT, CDR2 YYEEEE. The V and J ends lost 2 bases and 6 bases respectively, with 6 bases between them. The chain's CDR3 is CASSFLGNIQYF. For the CDR3, the DNA is TGTGCCAGCAGCTTTCTCGGAAACATTCAGTACTTC.

The gene calls are TRBV7-2 and TRBJ2-5; the D gene is possibly TRBD1 (6 bases). This CDR3 comprises 13 residues. Looked up from germline, CDR1 is SGHTA and CDR2 is FQGNSA. The V and J ends lost 8 bases and 5 bases respectively, with 15 bases between them. DNA of the CDR3: TGTGCCAGCCGATCAGGGGAGACGGAGACCCAGTACTTC. Amino acid sequence: CASRSGETETQYF.

This sequence joins TRBV2 and TRBJ2-7; 11 bases line up with TRBD2. V shed 1 base, J shed 3 bases, and the junction held 5 bases outside the gene matches. The CDR3 has 16 residues. CDR1 is SNHLY, CDR2 FYNNEI, per germline. This CDR3 reads CASSEGLAGGLYEQYF. The CDR3 DNA sequence: TGTGCCAGCAGTGAAGGATTAGCGGGAGGGCTCTACGAGCAGTACTTC.